This T cell receptor beta chain was sequenced in a study of CXCR3-negative and CXCR3-positive naive CD8 T cells. The overall study: Per-library TRB read counts averaged about 1.5 +/- 0.3 million, adding up to about 130 million in total.

5' RACE that incorporated UMI labels was used to prepare the TRB cDNA libraries. No DNA is given; TCRdb re-called the 5' RACE reads and lists each CDR3 protein once. The listing contains 100,000 to 150,000 distinct CDR3 sequences. Remarks on this clonotype: Antigen unknown.

Those CD8+ T cells considered naive were CD45RO-CCR7+CD27+CD95-. Study-wide findings and caveats: Naive cells positive for CXCR3 carried more hydrophobic TRB CDR3s than CXCR3-negative ones.

Germline-derived CDR1 and CDR2 are SQVTM and ANQGSEA. The CDR3 loop spans 12 amino acids. Sequenced: naive CXCR3+ CD8+ T cells from blood. Subset in this sample: CD45RO-CCR7+CD27+CD95- naive CD8+ T cells expressing CXCR3 (TNR3+). The TCR was taken from a human donor in good health. Some clones in this sample may be carry-over from other donors' samples. The chain recombines TRBV29-1 with TRBJ2-7; TCRdb returns TRBD2, unconfirmable since there is no DNA. CDR3: CSVRTGGYEQYF.